This is a list of T cell receptor beta chains from one sample in a study of cytomegalovirus exposure and HLA in healthy donors. Libraries were prepared by immunoSEQ multiplex PCR; TCRdb keeps only in-frame clonotypes and omits some of them. The sample holds about 170,000 clones, around 78% seen once. The sequencing sample was made of PBMCs. Source of these receptors: a female donor in good health and CMV-seronegative. Each CDR3 is given with its conserved first and last residue. The D gene is left open where the match is weak. The size field is filled for only some rows; it gives once, few, many or a size class.

d_call	v_call	j_call	cdr3_length	clone_size	cdr3_aa	cdr3_nt
.	TRBV10-3	TRBJ2-3	13	.	CAISPGITDTQYF	TGTGCCATCAGCCCGGGGATCACAGATACGCAGTATTTT
.	TRBV7-9	TRBJ2-1	10	.	CASSFPLQFF	TGTGCCAGCAGCTTCCCGTTGCAGTTCTTC
TRBD1	TRBV18	TRBJ1-1	14	.	CASSPGQGGTEAFF	TGTGCCAGCTCACCCGGACAGGGCGGCACTGAAGCTTTCTTT
TRBD1	TRBV29-1	TRBJ1-2	13	.	CSVDYGQVYGYTF	TGCAGCGTCGACTATGGACAGGTCTATGGCTACACCTTC
.	TRBV7-6	TRBJ1-3	16	.	CASSLAVGETGNTIYF	TGTGCCAGCAGCTTAGCGGTCGGGGAGACTGGAAACACCATATATTTT
.	TRBV18	TRBJ2-5	14	.	CASSPGQVGETQYF	TGTGCCAGCTCACCCGGTCAAGTGGGCGAGACCCAGTACTTC
TRBD2	TRBV7-2	TRBJ2-5	16	.	CASSLGLWLAEETQYF	TGTGCCAGCAGCTTAGGTTTATGGCTAGCGGAAGAGACCCAGTACTTC
TRBD1	TRBV7-9	TRBJ1-2	15	.	CASSLATGANYGYTF	TGTGCCAGCAGCTTAGCGACAGGGGCTAACTATGGCTACACCTTC
TRBD2	TRBV4-3	TRBJ2-4	17	.	CASSQVWGGLAKNIQYF	TGCGCCAGCAGCCAAGTCTGGGGGGGTTTAGCCAAAAACATTCAGTACTTC
.	TRBV5-4	TRBJ2-3	16	once	CASSLVFQKGTDTQYF	TGTGCCAGCAGCTTGGTGTTTCAAAAGGGGACAGATACGCAGTATTTT
.	TRBV7-9	TRBJ2-6	15	.	CASSRDSSGANVLTF	TGTGCCAGCAGCCGCGACAGCTCTGGGGCCAACGTCCTGACTTTC
TRBD1	TRBV25-1	TRBJ2-7	12	.	CASRQGAYEQYF	TGTGCCAGCAGACAGGGGGCCTACGAGCAGTACTTC
.	TRBV6-5	TRBJ1-3	14	.	CASRRQIGGNTIYF	TGTGCCAGCAGACGACAGATCGGCGGAAACACCATATATTTT
.	TRBV18	TRBJ2-5	13	.	CASCRYSQETQYF	TGTGCCTCCTGCAGGTACAGCCAAGAGACCCAGTACTTC
.	TRBV10-3	TRBJ2-7	12	.	CAISIQGYEQYF	TGTGCCATCAGTATACAGGGCTACGAGCAGTACTTC
TRBD1	TRBV5-1	TRBJ2-2	17	.	CASSLGAGGRNTGELFF	TGCGCCAGCAGCTTGGGGGCAGGGGGCCGGAACACCGGGGAGCTGTTTTTT
.	TRBV6-5	TRBJ1-3	13	.	CARYREKRNTIYF	TGTGCCAGATACAGGGAAAAAAGAAACACCATATATTTT
TRBD2	TRBV6-5	TRBJ2-7	15	.	CASSYERGISYEQYF	TGTGCCAGCAGTTACGAGCGGGGGATAAGCTACGAGCAGTACTTC
TRBD2	TRBV5-6	TRBJ2-1	16	.	CASSAMGASGSYEQFF	TGTGCCAGCAGCGCGATGGGGGCTAGCGGGAGCTATGAGCAGTTCTTC
TRBD1	TRBV5-4	TRBJ1-5	14	.	CASSLDRGSQPQHF	TGTGCCAGCAGCCTCGACAGGGGGTCTCAGCCCCAGCATTTT
.	TRBV6-6	TRBJ2-7	13	.	CANSRTLSYEQYF	TGTGCCAACAGCCGGACATTATCCTACGAGCAGTACTTC
.	TRBV28	TRBJ1-3	17	.	CASSSIMYRESGNTIYF	TGTGCCAGCAGCTCCATTATGTACAGGGAATCTGGAAACACCATATATTTT
TRBD1	TRBV5-5	TRBJ2-7	16	.	CASSLLPGQDLYEQYF	TGTGCCAGCAGCTTACTCCCGGGACAGGACCTATACGAGCAGTACTTC
TRBD1	TRBV10-3	TRBJ1-6	17	.	CAISEGTETSYNSPLHF	TGTGCCATCAGTGAGGGGACAGAAACCTCCTATAATTCACCCCTCCACTTT
TRBD1	TRBV30	TRBJ1-5	15	once	CAWSVRDRNNQPQHF	TGTGCCTGGAGCGTACGGGACAGAAACAATCAGCCCCAGCATTTT
.	TRBV6-6	TRBJ1-4	12	few	CASRGRGEKLFF	TGTGCCAGCAGGGGGCGAGGTGAAAAACTGTTTTTT
TRBD1	TRBV5-4	TRBJ1-4	14	few	CASSSTGPGEKLFF	TGTGCCAGCAGTTCGACAGGGCCGGGGGAAAAACTGTTTTTT
.	TRBV11-3	TRBJ2-3	12	.	CASSISTDTQYF	TGTGCCAGCAGTATTAGCACAGATACGCAGTATTTT